The rows below give T cell receptor beta chains drawn from one sample of a study of post-analysis software for immune sequencing data. TCRdb analysed the PCR reads with MiXCR anew, one entry per CDR3 protein. The sample lists about 400,000 distinct CDR3 sequences, around 33% occurring once. Sample: blood. These receptors were collected from a girl aged 5 to 17 with multiple sclerosis. CDR3s include the opening cysteine and the closing phenylalanine or tryptophan.

TRBV5-1,TRBJ1-2,CASSLAGRGGGYTF
TRBV28,TRBJ2-1,CASRGQKYNEQFF
TRBV7-9,TRBJ2-7,CASSSGDSLLTYEQYF
TRBV12-3/TRBV12-4,TRBJ2-3,CASRGGAGSLDTQYF
TRBV6-2/TRBV6-3,TRBJ1-2,CASSSSDRGDYGYTF
TRBV24-1,TRBJ2-7,CATTDFHRRTYEQYF
TRBV28,TRBJ1-1,CASSLYTEAFF
TRBV12-3/TRBV12-4,TRBJ2-1,CASRATDGGWYEQFF
TRBV7-9,TRBJ2-4,CASSARGAGNIQYF
TRBV6-5,TRBJ2-5,CASSRRDQETQYF
TRBV7-2,TRBJ1-5,CASSLLRTSNQPQHF
TRBV30,TRBJ2-7,CAWRGGQGRYEQYF
TRBV6-2/TRBV6-3,TRBJ2-1,CASGYWDRVFGEQFF
TRBV7-3,TRBJ2-3,CASSSQPGDSLYF
TRBV20-1,TRBJ1-1,CSARPRGGLNAEAFF
TRBV7-2,TRBJ1-1,CASSFRDRYTEAFF
TRBV7-3,TRBJ2-3,CASSHPETGGADTQYF
TRBV2,TRBJ1-2,CASRDNPYGYTF
TRBV6-5,TRBJ1-6,CASSYSTGRIPNSPLHF
TRBV5-1,TRBJ2-6,CASSLKGRNAPGANVLTF
TRBV6-5,TRBJ1-6,CASTLRDPYNSPLHF
TRBV12-3/TRBV12-4,TRBJ1-1,CASSLYRGKAFF
TRBV20-1,TRBJ2-1,CSASASGDYNEQFF
TRBV5-1,TRBJ2-1,CASSLDGTRPNEQFF
TRBV5-6,TRBJ1-2,CASSFWTGTGYGYTF
TRBV7-2,TRBJ1-4,CASSSDRGNEKLFF
TRBV4-1,TRBJ2-1,CASSPRTGSSGGNNEQFF
TRBV4-1,TRBJ2-5,CASSQSEGRQETQYF
TRBV6-6,TRBJ2-1,CASSRTSGRVDEQFF